This T cell receptor beta chain originates from a study of shared clonotypes between healthy human individuals. General observations from the study: Four donors had around 5% of their naive CD4 clonotypes in common. The authors sampled blood alone, and tissue repertoires likely differ. Having only a few donors restricted how much genetic and exposure-history diversity was captured.

The CDR3 covers 17 residues. Germline V gives CDR1 MNHEY, CDR2 SMNVEV (reference sequence). The V gene end was trimmed by 4 bases and the J gene end by 6 bases; junction bases not matched to a gene: 11. TCRdb's copy holds only in-frame clones and misses some; the assay was immunoSEQ multiplex PCR. Of 730,000 or so clones in the sample, 72% were seen once. On this clone itself: Its antigen is unidentified.

Everyone who donated was a Caucasian adult who lived in Nashville, Tennessee. This chain connects TRBV27 to TRBJ2-1; TRBD1 aligns across 11 bases. Sequenced material: memory CD4+ T cells sorted from blood. The sample's subset: CD45RA-negative fraction. The source is a woman aged 25 to 39 in good health. The CDR3 DNA is TGTGCCAGCAGTTCCTGGACAGGGGGCGGATTTCGCAATGAGCAGTTCTTC. This sequence encodes CASSSWTGGGFRNEQFF.